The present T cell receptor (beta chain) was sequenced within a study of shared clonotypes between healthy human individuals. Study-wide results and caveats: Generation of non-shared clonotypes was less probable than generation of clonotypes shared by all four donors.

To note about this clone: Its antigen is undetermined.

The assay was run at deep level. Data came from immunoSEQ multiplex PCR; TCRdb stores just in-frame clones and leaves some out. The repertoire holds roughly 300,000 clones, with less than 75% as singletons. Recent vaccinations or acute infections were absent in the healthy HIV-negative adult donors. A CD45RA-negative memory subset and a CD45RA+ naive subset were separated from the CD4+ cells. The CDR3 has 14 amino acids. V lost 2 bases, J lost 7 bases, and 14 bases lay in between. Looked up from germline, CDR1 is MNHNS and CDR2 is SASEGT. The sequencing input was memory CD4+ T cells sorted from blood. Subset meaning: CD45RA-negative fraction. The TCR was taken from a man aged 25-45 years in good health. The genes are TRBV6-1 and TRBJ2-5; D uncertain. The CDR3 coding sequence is TGTGCCAGCAGTGAAAGGTCCGAATCCGGGACCCAGTACTTC. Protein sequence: CASSERSESGTQYF.